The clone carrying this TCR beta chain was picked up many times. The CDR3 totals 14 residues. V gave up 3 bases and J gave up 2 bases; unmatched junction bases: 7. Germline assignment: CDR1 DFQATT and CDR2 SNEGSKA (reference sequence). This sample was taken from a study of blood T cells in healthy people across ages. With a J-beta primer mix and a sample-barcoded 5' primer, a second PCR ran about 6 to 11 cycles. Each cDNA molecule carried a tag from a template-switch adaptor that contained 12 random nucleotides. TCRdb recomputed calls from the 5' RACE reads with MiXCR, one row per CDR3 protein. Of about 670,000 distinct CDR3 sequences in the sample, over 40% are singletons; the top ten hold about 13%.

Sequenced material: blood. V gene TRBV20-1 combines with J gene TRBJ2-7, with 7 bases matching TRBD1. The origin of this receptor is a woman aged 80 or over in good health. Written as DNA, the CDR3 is TGCAGTGCTAGTGGCAGGGGGATTACCTACGAGCAGTACTTC. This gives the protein CSASGRGITYEQYF.